Each of the 32 T cell receptor beta chains below was sequenced from the same sample in a study of shared clonotypes between healthy human individuals. Assay: immunoSEQ multiplex PCR; the TCRdb copy retains only in-frame clones and omits some. The sample includes roughly 850,000 clones, approximately 97% of them seen just once. CD8 cells classed as naive were CD45RO-negative and positively selected for CCR7, excluding terminally differentiated effector memory CD45RA+ cells. Sequencing input: naive CD8+ T cells sorted from blood. These receptors all stem from a man under 40 in good health.

Concerning this clone itself: Other DNA sequences in this specimen translate into the identical CDR3. In nucleotides, the CDR3 is TGTGCCAGCGTCGGCAATGAGCAGTTCTTC. Its translation: CASVGNEQFF. The J gene is TRBJ2-1, the V gene TRBV2, with D unresolved. Germline loops: CDR1 SNHLY, CDR2 FYNNEI. This CDR3 spans 10 amino acids. The germline V and J ends were trimmed by 8 bases and 6 bases, with 5 bases remaining between them.

J is TRBJ2-3 and V is TRBV4-3, with TRBD1 matching over 7 bases. CDR3 length: 20 amino acids. Germline V gene data show CDR1 as LGHNA and CDR2 as YSLEER. V shed 0 bases, J shed 0 bases, and the junction held 15 bases outside the gene matches. The CDR3 reads CASSQDLSAQGTTSTDTQYF. The CDR3 DNA follows: TGCGCCAGCAGCCAAGATCTGTCGGCACAGGGGACCACTAGCACAGATACGCAGTATTTT.

The rearrangement uses TRBV29-1 and TRBJ2-7; 10 bases align to TRBD1. Germline V CDR1 and CDR2: SQVTM, ANQGSEA. This CDR3 contains 15 residues. With V trimmed by 1 base and J by 4 bases, 7 bases remained unmatched. The CDR3 region has the DNA TGCAGCGTTGAAGTTCCGGGGACAGGGGAATACGAGCAGTACTTC. This sequence encodes CSVEVPGTGEYEQYF.

This rearrangement joins TRBV25-1 to TRBJ2-1, with TRBD1 matching over 12 bases. J was trimmed by 8 bases and V by 8 bases; bases with no gene match: 4. The CDR3 is made up of 13 amino acids. In germline, CDR1 is MGHDK, CDR2 SYGVNS. The CDR3 here is CASEGQGAHEQFF. As DNA, the CDR3 is TGTGCCAGCGAGGGACAGGGGGCACATGAGCAGTTCTTC.

This chain connects TRBV7-2 to TRBJ2-2; 10 bases fit TRBD2. Germline V CDR1 and CDR2: SGHTA, FQGNSA. The length of the CDR3 is 16 residues. Trimming took 5 bases from V and 6 from J; bases not matched to a gene: 9. The CDR3: CASSPPLAGASGELFF. CDR3 in DNA: TGTGCCAGCAGCCCCCCTCTAGCGGGGGCGTCCGGGGAGCTGTTTTTT.

This clone was found once. The sample carries other DNA sequences with the same CDR3. The J gene is TRBJ2-5, the V gene TRBV29-1, with D perhaps TRBD1 (5 bases). This CDR3 region has 12 residues. Trimming removed 2 bases from V and 3 bases from J, with 7 bases in between. Germline assignment: CDR1 SQVTM and CDR2 ANQGSEA. This CDR3 reads CSVETGEETQYF. CDR3 bases: TGCAGCGTTGAAACAGGCGAAGAGACCCAGTACTTC.

The chain carries TRBV14 and TRBJ2-7, with TRBD1 matching over 8 bases. Germline V gene data show CDR1 as SGHDN and CDR2 as FVKESK. V dropped 0 bases and J dropped 6; count of bases not matched to a gene: 16. The length of the CDR3 is 18 residues. The CDR3 region is CASSQDLVRTGTPGEQYF. CDR3 DNA sequence: TGTGCCAGCAGCCAAGATCTGGTAAGGACAGGGACCCCTGGCGAGCAGTACTTC. The variable domain in full, with the rest retrieved from reference TRBV14 and TRBJ2-7, is EAGVTQFPSHSVIEKGQTVTLRCDPISGHDNLYWYRRVMGKEIKFLLHFVKESKQDESGMPNNRFLAERTGGTYSTLKVQPAELEDSGVYFCASSQDLVRTGTPGEQYFGPGTRLTVT.

This clone was recorded only once. The V gene is TRBV9, the J gene TRBJ2-1, with 9 bases aligning to TRBD1. The CDR3 consists of 14 residues. The germline V gene has CDR1 SGDLS and CDR2 YYNGEE. J was trimmed by 3 bases and V by 6 bases; bases with no gene match: 4. CDR3 in amino acids: CASKGQGNYNEQFF. In DNA, the CDR3 is TGTGCCAGCAAAGGACAGGGGAACTACAATGAGCAGTTCTTC. The full variable domain, rest sourced from reference TRBV9 and TRBJ2-1, is DSGVTQTPKHLITATGQRVTLRCSPRSGDLSVYWYQQSLDQGLQFLIQYYNGEERAKGNILERFSAQQFPDLHSELNLSSLELGDSALYFCASKGQGNYNEQFFGPGTRLTVL.

This rearrangement joins TRBV9 to TRBJ1-2; D is perhaps TRBD1 (5 bases). This CDR3 is built from 14 residues. V was clipped by 5 bases and J by 6 bases, with 17 bases between them. Germline CDR1 reads SGDLS; CDR2 reads YYNGEE. The CDR3 bases are TGTGCCAGCAGGGAAACAGGCTCTCTGGATGGCTACACCTTC. This sequence encodes CASRETGSLDGYTF. The variable domain in full, completed from reference TRBV9 and TRBJ1-2, reads DSGVTQTPKHLITATGQRVTLRCSPRSGDLSVYWYQQSLDQGLQFLIQYYNGEERAKGNILERFSAQQFPDLHSELNLSSLELGDSALYFCASRETGSLDGYTFGSGTRLTVV.

The chain has TRBV10-3 and TRBJ1-4; TRBD1 agrees at 8 bases. CDR3 length: 15 residues. J was trimmed by 2 bases and V by 6 bases; bases with no gene match: 5. Germline CDR1 is ENHRY and CDR2 is SYGVKD. CDR3 coding DNA: TGTGCCATCAGCGGACAGGGCGGCACTAATGAAAAACTGTTTTTT. This codes for CAISGQGGTNEKLFF.

The chain recombines TRBV6-5 with TRBJ2-5, with 10 bases matching TRBD2. CDR3 size: 16 residues. Germline CDR1 reads MNHEY; CDR2 reads SVGAGI. V shed 2 bases and J 5 bases; nucleotides not matched to a gene: 8. The CDR3 here is CASSYLAGESGETQYF. CDR3 in DNA: TGTGCCAGCAGTTACCTAGCGGGAGAGTCGGGGGAGACCCAGTACTTC.

This chain connects TRBV11-2 to TRBJ2-1, with D perhaps being TRBD1 or TRBD2 (6 bases each). Germline CDR1 SGHAT, CDR2 FQNNGV. The V gene lost 5 bases and the J gene lost 4 bases, with 15 bases spanning the gap. The CDR3 runs 15 residues. This CDR3 is CASSGGRDLYNEQFF. The CDR3 nucleotides read TGTGCCAGCAGCGGGGGGCGGGACCTATACAATGAGCAGTTCTTC.

The V gene is TRBV9, the J gene TRBJ2-2, with D possibly matching TRBD2 (6 bases). Germline CDR1 reads SGDLS; CDR2 reads YYNGEE. V was cut by 2 bases and J by 6 bases, with 14 bases left in between. CDR3 length equals 15 residues. The CDR3 region is CASSVFGGKAGELFF. In nucleotides, the CDR3 is TGTGCCAGCAGCGTTTTTGGCGGGAAGGCCGGGGAGCTGTTTTTT.

The chain uses TRBV18 and TRBJ1-3; no firm D call. The CDR3 length is 19 residues. Germline V gene lookup returns CDR1 KGHSH and CDR2 LQKENI. V was pared by 3 bases and J by 0 bases, with 21 bases between. CDR3 DNA: TGTGCCAGCTCACCCGAGGTCTCGAGGGATGTGTTCTCTGGAAACACCATATATTTT. This translates into CASSPEVSRDVFSGNTIYF.

The V gene is TRBV7-9, the J gene TRBJ2-7; D is unresolved. The CDR3 covers 18 residues. Germline V gives CDR1 SEHNR, CDR2 FQNEAQ (reference sequence). Trimming cost V 5 bases and J 4 bases, with 27 bases left between them. Written as DNA, the CDR3 is TGTGCCAGCAGCCCCTCGATAGCCAGATCGGGTTCGAATTACGAGCAGTACTTC. It specifies CASSPSIARSGSNYEQYF.

The CDR3 loop reads CASSIVGGGDQPQHF. CDR3 DNA: TGTGCCAGTAGTATAGTTGGAGGGGGGGATCAGCCCCAGCATTTT. The genes are TRBV19 and TRBJ1-5; perhaps TRBD1 as D (6 bases). Germline loops: CDR1 LNHDA, CDR2 SQIVND (reference sequence). The CDR3 sequence is 15 residues long. With 1 base removed from V and 5 bases from J, the gap between germline ends came to 12 bases.

This clone was counted a single time. The same CDR3 is also encoded by other DNA sequences in this sample. V gene TRBV27 combines with J gene TRBJ1-5; D possibly corresponds to TRBD1 (5 bases). Trimming removed 6 bases from V and 1 base from J, with 10 bases in between. The length of the CDR3 is 14 residues. Looked up from germline, CDR1 is MNHEY and CDR2 is SMNVEV (reference sequence). The CDR3 region has the DNA TGTGCCAGCAGCCCCGGGGGAAGCAATCAGCCCCAGCATTTT. Protein sequence: CASSPGGSNQPQHF.

In this sample, this clone turned up once. This sequence joins TRBV28 and TRBJ2-7; 11 nucleotides align to TRBD1. The J segment lost 5 bases and the V segment lost 7 bases, leaving 7 bases of the junction unmatched. Germline-derived CDR1 and CDR2 are MDHEN and SYDVKM. CDR3 length: 14 amino acids. CDR3 nucleotides: TGTGCCAGCACCGAGAGGACAGGGGGCCACGAGCAGTACTTC. The encoded protein is CASTERTGGHEQYF.

This rearrangement joins TRBV7-8 to TRBJ1-1; D possibly corresponds to TRBD1 (5 bases). Germline CDR1 is SGHVS and CDR2 is FQNEAQ. The V gene lost 5 bases and the J gene lost 8 bases, with 18 bases spanning the gap. The CDR3 loop spans 14 amino acids. The CDR3 bases are TGTGCCAGCAGCCAGGGACCTGGGAAGGAGGAAGCTTTCTTT. Amino acids: CASSQGPGKEEAFF.

With regard to this clone: Germline is not matched at one junction end, which may reflect a read error. J is TRBJ1-1 and V is TRBV7-7, with a tentative D call TRBD1 (5 bases). Germline CDR1 is SSHAT and CDR2 is FNYEAQ (reference sequence). CDR3 length: 13 residues. The CDR3 here is CASSLGVGLKAFF. CDR3 nucleotide sequence: TGTGCTAGCAGCTTAGGGGTAGGGTTGAAAGCTTTCTTT. Together with reference TRBV7-7 and TRBJ1-1, the CDR3 gives the full variable domain: GAGVSQSPRYKVTKRGQDVTLRCDPISSHATLYWYQQALGQGPEFLTYFNYEAQPDKSGLPSDRFSAERPEGSISTLTIQRTEQRDSAMYRCASSLGVGLKAFFGQGTRLTVV.

J is TRBJ2-7 and V is TRBV7-2, with D perhaps assigned TRBD1 or TRBD2 (5 bases each). Germline V gene data show CDR1 as SGHTA and CDR2 as FQGNSA. CDR3 size: 15 residues. The V and J ends lost 2 bases and 3 bases respectively, with 14 bases between them. CDR3 nucleotide sequence: TGTGCCAGCAGCTTATTCCAGGGAGAATTCTACGAGCAGTACTTC. This encodes CASSLFQGEFYEQYF.

The chain joins TRBV10-2 to TRBJ2-1; the match to TRBD2 covers 8 bases. The CDR3 is 14 residues long. V trimming: 7 bases; J trimming: 8 bases; junction bases outside the gene matches: 10. CDR1 and CDR2 from the germline V gene are WSHSY and SAAADI. This CDR3 reads CASNWGTRADEQFF. The CDR3 DNA is TGCGCCAGCAACTGGGGGACTAGGGCCGATGAGCAGTTCTTC.

This chain uses TRBV9 with TRBJ2-4; the D gene is possibly TRBD1 (6 bases). Germline lookup yields CDR1 SGDLS and CDR2 YYNGEE. CDR3 length: 14 residues. V lost 1 base and J 4 bases, leaving 9 bases between the germline ends. CDR3 in amino acids: CASSVRDTKNIQYF. CDR3 coding DNA: TGTGCCAGCAGCGTAAGGGACACTAAAAACATTCAGTACTTC.

The J gene is TRBJ2-5, the V gene TRBV13; 7 bases map to TRBD2. J was trimmed by 5 bases and V by 8 bases; bases with no gene match: 8. Germline loops: CDR1 PRHDT, CDR2 FYEKMQ (reference sequence). This CDR3 has 13 residues. CDR3 coding DNA: TGTGCCAGCCGGGCGGAGGGAGGGGAGACCCAGTACTTC. This translates into CASRAEGGETQYF.

This chain connects TRBV28 to TRBJ1-3; D remains unclear. Trimming removed 2 bases at V and 10 bases at J, with 9 bases between. Germline assignment: CDR1 MDHEN and CDR2 SYDVKM. This CDR3 has 12 residues. CDR3 residues: CASSLPASTIYF. DNA for the CDR3: TGTGCCAGCAGTTTACCGGCCAGTACCATATATTTT.

The chain links TRBV7-9 to TRBJ1-5, with a possible D match to TRBD1 (5 bases). Looked up from germline, CDR1 is SEHNR and CDR2 is FQNEAQ (reference sequence). V was pared by 2 bases and J by 4 bases, with 6 bases between. The CDR3 consists of 13 residues. CDR3 in DNA: TGTGCCAGCAGCTTATGGGGGAATCAGCCCCAGCATTTT. Its protein is CASSLWGNQPQHF.

Comment on this clone: The same CDR3 arises from other DNA sequences in this sample as well. This sequence joins TRBV9 and TRBJ2-1; D is ambiguous. This CDR3 has 13 residues. Germline CDR1 is SGDLS and CDR2 is YYNGEE. The V end was cut by 0 bases, the J end by 7 bases, with 8 bases between. The CDR3 is CASSVDRVNEQFF. Here the CDR3 DNA reads TGTGCCAGCAGCGTAGATCGGGTGAATGAGCAGTTCTTC.

The chain is built from TRBV27 and TRBJ2-1; 13 bases are shared with TRBD2. V was clipped by 8 bases and J by 0 bases; unmatched bases: 10. CDR1 MNHEY and CDR2 SMNVEV come from the germline V gene (reference sequence). CDR3 length equals 18 residues. The CDR3 coding sequence is TGTGCCAGCGGTTGGACTAGCGGGAGTTCGAGCTCCTACAATGAGCAGTTCTTC. Protein product: CASGWTSGSSSSYNEQFF.

A word on this clone: The same CDR3 can be traced to other DNA sequences in this sample. This chain links TRBV27 with TRBJ2-7; D is undetermined. The germline V gene encodes CDR1 MNHEY and CDR2 SMNVEV (reference sequence). V lost 0 bases to trimming and J lost 0 bases, with 3 bases between them. This CDR3 is 13 amino acids long. CDR3 nucleotides: TGTGCCAGCAGTTTATCAAACTCCTACGAGCAGTACTTC. Its protein product is CASSLSNSYEQYF.

The genes are TRBV19 and TRBJ2-3; D ambiguous. The V gene's germline CDR1 is LNHDA and CDR2 SQIVND (reference sequence). The CDR3 is 16 amino acids. V was shortened by 5 bases and J by 2 bases, with 17 bases between the two germline ends. CDR3 in amino acids: CASSPISLGNTDTQYF. CDR3 DNA sequence: TGTGCCAGTAGTCCGATCTCCCTAGGAAACACAGATACGCAGTATTTT. The entire variable domain, with the rest obtained from reference TRBV19 and TRBJ2-3, is as follows: DGGITQSPKYLFRKEGQNVTLSCEQNLNHDAMYWYRQDPGQGLRLIYYSQIVNDFQKGDIAEGYSVSREKKESFPLTVTSAQKNPTAFYLCASSPISLGNTDTQYFGPGTRLTVL.

The chain joins TRBV14 to TRBJ2-7, with 8 bases matching TRBD1. Looked up from germline, CDR1 is SGHDN and CDR2 is FVKESK. CDR3 length: 16 amino acids. Trimming took 0 bases from V and 0 from J; bases not matched to a gene: 4. In DNA, the CDR3 is TGTGCCAGCAGCCAAGATCGGGACAGGCCCTCCTACGAGCAGTACTTC. This translates into CASSQDRDRPSYEQYF.

The rearrangement links TRBV7-9 to TRBJ1-1; 10 bases map to TRBD1. The germline V gene has CDR1 SEHNR and CDR2 FQNEAQ (reference sequence). The CDR3 has 15 residues. Unmatched junction bases numbered 5, after V lost 3 bases and J lost 4 bases. CDR3 amino acids: CASSFPTGGVTEAFF. In DNA, the CDR3 is TGTGCCAGCAGCTTCCCGACAGGGGGCGTCACTGAAGCTTTCTTT.